This TCR beta chain was found in a study of blood T cells in healthy people across ages. The CDR3 is 16 amino acids. Trimming stripped 5 bases from V and 2 bases from J, with 19 bases between. Looked up from germline, CDR1 is SGHAT and CDR2 is FQNNGV. The second PCR ran about 6 to 11 cycles with a sample-barcoded 5' primer and J-beta primers. Each cDNA molecule, via a template-switch adaptor with 12 random nucleotides, was tagged. TCRdb passed the 5' RACE reads through MiXCR, listing each CDR3 protein once. Here the sample spans under 800,000 distinct CDR3 sequences, roughly two fifths being singletons. Healthy Caucasian individuals from Russia aged about 6 to 90 served as donors.

The chain uses TRBV11-2 and TRBJ2-7, with a weak D call TRBD1 (6 bases). This TCR was sampled from a woman aged 55-69 years in good health. The sequenced material came from blood. The CDR3, as DNA: TGTGCCAGCAGCCCCCCTCCGGGACATAGAGCCTACGAGCAGTACTTC. Its translation is CASSPPPGHRAYEQYF.